Sequencing of this T cell receptor beta chain was carried out in a study of blood T cell repertoires in COVID-19. About the research overall: The analysed material was cDNA or gDNA that came from T cells, B-cell-depleted T cells, or PBMCs.

Exposed participants encountered a COVID-19 case during the 2 weeks preceding study entry. Study processing details: By means of reference gene primer amplification, nucleated cell counts were estimated. The protocol was immunoSEQ multiplex PCR, while the TCRdb copy is restricted to in-frame clones and leaves out a portion. From that table come the V and J calls and clone size; the DNA was used to work out D and trimming. The sample comprises about 350,000 clones, more than 70% of which are singletons, and approximately 1% rests with the top ten. This clone is a singleton in its sample. V was pared by 2 bases and J by 16 bases, with 12 bases between. The CDR3 covers 11 residues. Germline lookup yields CDR1 SEHNR and CDR2 FQNEAQ (reference sequence).

Sequenced material: PBMCs or T cells enriched from blood (not recorded which). The TCR originated in a woman younger than 45 who had been exposed to COVID-19. The rearrangement uses TRBV7-9 and TRBJ1-3; no firm D call. CDR3 sequence: CASSLIGVVYF. CDR3 bases: TGTGCCAGCAGCTTAATCGGGGTTGTGTATTTT.